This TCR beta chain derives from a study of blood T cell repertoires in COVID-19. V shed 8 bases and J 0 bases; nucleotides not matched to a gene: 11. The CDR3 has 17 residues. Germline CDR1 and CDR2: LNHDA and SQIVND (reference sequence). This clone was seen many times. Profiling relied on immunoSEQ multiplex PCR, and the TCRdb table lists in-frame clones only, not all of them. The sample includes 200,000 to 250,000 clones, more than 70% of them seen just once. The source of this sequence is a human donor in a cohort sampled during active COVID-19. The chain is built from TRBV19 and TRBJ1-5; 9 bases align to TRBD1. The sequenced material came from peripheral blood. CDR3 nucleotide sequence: TGTGCCAGTCCCGGGACAGGGCGTACATCTAGCAATCAGCCCCAGCATTTT. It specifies CASPGTGRTSSNQPQHF.